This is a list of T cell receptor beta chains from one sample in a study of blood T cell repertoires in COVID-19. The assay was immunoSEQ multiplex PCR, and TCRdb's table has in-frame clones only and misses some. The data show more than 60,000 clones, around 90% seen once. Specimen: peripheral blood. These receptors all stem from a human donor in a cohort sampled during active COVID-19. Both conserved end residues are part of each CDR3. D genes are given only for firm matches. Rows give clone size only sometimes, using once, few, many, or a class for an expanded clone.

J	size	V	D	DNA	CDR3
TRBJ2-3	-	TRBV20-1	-	TGCAGTGCTAGACGGGCAGATACGCAGTATTTT	CSARRADTQYF
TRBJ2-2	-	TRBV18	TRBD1	TGTGCCAGCTCACCGCAGGGGGCGGCGAACACCGGGGAGCTGTTTTTT	CASSPQGAANTGELFF
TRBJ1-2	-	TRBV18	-	TGTGCCAGCTCACCTATGGGGACAAGCGGTAACTATGGCTACACCTTC	CASSPMGTSGNYGYTF
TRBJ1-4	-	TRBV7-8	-	TGTGCCAGCAGCTTAGCGGTAAAAGGGGGAGAAAAACTGTTTTTT	CASSLAVKGGEKLFF
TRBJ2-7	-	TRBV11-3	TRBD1	TGTGCCAGCAGCCCTAACCGGGACAGGGACTACGAGCAGTACTTC	CASSPNRDRDYEQYF
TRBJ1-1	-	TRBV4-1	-	TGCGCCAGCAGCCAAGATCCCGGGGTGCTAATATTAGCTTTCTTT	CASSQDPGVLILAFF
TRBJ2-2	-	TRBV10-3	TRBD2	TGTGCCATCAGTGGACCGGGACTAGAAGGGGCCGGGGAGCTGTTTTTT	CAISGPGLEGAGELFF
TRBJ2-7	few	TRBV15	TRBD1	TGTGCCACCAGCCTAGACAGGGCCGAGCAGTACTTC	CATSLDRAEQYF
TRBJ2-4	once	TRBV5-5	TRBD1	TGTGCCAGCAGCTCCGGGACAGGGGGCAACATTCAGTACTTC	CASSSGTGGNIQYF
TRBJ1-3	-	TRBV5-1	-	TGCGCCAGCAGCTTGGGGGCCCGGCAGGCGGGAAACACCATATATTTT	CASSLGARQAGNTIYF
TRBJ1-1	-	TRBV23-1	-	TGCGCCAGCAGTCGCCTGACAGCCGGCATGAACACTGAAGCTTTCTTT	CASSRLTAGMNTEAFF
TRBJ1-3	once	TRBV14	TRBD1	TGTGCCAGCAGCCAACGGGACAGGGGACTTAGCTCTGGAAACACCATATATTTT	CASSQRDRGLSSGNTIYF
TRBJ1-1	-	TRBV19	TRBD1	TGTGCCAGTAGTGCCGGTGGAACGGGACAGGGGGCTAACACTGAAGCTTTCTTT	CASSAGGTGQGANTEAFF
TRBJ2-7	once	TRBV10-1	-	TGCGCCAGCAGTTACAGCAGCTACGAGCAGTACTTC	CASSYSSYEQYF
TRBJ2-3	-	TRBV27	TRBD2	TGTGCCAGCAGTTCAGGACTAGCGGGGGGGCCTAGGTCAGATACGCAGTATTTT	CASSSGLAGGPRSDTQYF
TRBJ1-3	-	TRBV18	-	TGTGCCAGCTCACTTGCCGGGACACCTGGAAACACCATATATTTT	CASSLAGTPGNTIYF
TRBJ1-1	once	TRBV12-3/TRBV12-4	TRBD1	TGTGCCAGCAGTCGGACAGGGGGCACTGAAGCTTTCTTT	CASSRTGGTEAFF
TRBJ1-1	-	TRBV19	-	TGTGCCAGTAGTGTTAAGTGGGGCGCTGAAGCTTTCTTT	CASSVKWGAEAFF
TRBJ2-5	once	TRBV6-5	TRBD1	TGTGCCAGCAGGAGGACAGGGGGAGAGACCCAGTACTTC	CASRRTGGETQYF
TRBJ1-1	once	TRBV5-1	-	TGCGCCAGCAGCTTGGCCTGGGGGACATCGAACACTGAAGCTTTCTTT	CASSLAWGTSNTEAFF
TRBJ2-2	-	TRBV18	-	TGTGCCAGCTCTCCGTTGAACACCGGGGAGCTGTTTTTT	CASSPLNTGELFF
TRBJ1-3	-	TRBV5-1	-	TGCGCCAGCAGCTTGGAACAGGCCTCCTCTGGAAACACCATATATTTT	CASSLEQASSGNTIYF
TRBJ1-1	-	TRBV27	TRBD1	TGTGCCAGCAGTTGGACCGGGACAGGGAGGGCTGAAGCTTTCTTT	CASSWTGTGRAEAFF
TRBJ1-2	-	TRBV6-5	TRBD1	TGTGCCAGCAGTACTCAGGGGGGTTCTGGCTACACCTTC	CASSTQGGSGYTF